Sequencing of this T cell receptor (beta chain) was carried out in a study of TIL therapy for anti-PD-1-resistant metastatic lung cancer. Overall study: Tumor harvest preceded PD-1/PD-L1 blockade, followed by nivolumab treatment. By whole-exome sequencing, median non-synonymous tumor mutation burden was roughly 1.4 mutations per megabase.

The sample's time point: pre-treatment sample, taken before nivolumab and TIL therapy. This was the immunoSEQ v3 assay. Clones were read by immunoSEQ multiplex PCR, and TCRdb kept only the in-frame ones, dropping some. The sample holds approximately 57,000 clones; about 81% are singletons and the top ten take roughly 3%. J gave up 8 bases and V 6 bases, and 5 bases lay outside the gene matches. The CDR3 extends over 13 amino acids. Looked up from germline, CDR1 is MNHEY and CDR2 is SVGAGI. Specimen: blood, collected at baseline. This TCR was sampled from a person between 30 and 79 years old with non-small cell lung cancer. V usage is TRBV6-5 and J usage is TRBJ1-4; 8 bases agree with TRBD1. The chain's CDR3 is CASRGTGGEKLFF. The CDR3 nucleotides are TGTGCCAGCAGAGGGACAGGAGGCGAAAAACTGTTTTTT.